Shown below are 21 T cell receptor beta chains from a single sample sequenced in a study of blood T cell repertoires in COVID-19. TCRdb's copy holds only in-frame clones and misses some; the assay was immunoSEQ multiplex PCR. The top ten hold about 1.2% of the sample, which has about 300,000 clones, around nine tenths seen once. Sequencing was done on a sample of peripheral blood. The receptors derive from a man between 65 and 85 years old with acute or convalescent COVID-19.

This clone was seen a single time. This rearrangement joins TRBV24-1 to TRBJ2-4, with D perhaps matching TRBD1 (6 bases). Trimming pared 3 bases from V and 2 bases from J, leaving 13 bases between. This CDR3 contains 16 residues. CDR1 and CDR2 from the germline V gene are KGHDR and SFDVKD. The CDR3 DNA is TGTGCCACCAGTGATAGGTCACAGGGAACCAAAAACATTCAGTACTTC. It encodes CATSDRSQGTKNIQYF.

This chain joins TRBV19 and TRBJ1-2; a possible D gene is TRBD1 (5 bases). CDR3 length: 13 amino acids. Germline assignment: CDR1 LNHDA and CDR2 SQIVND (reference sequence). Trimming shortened V by 7 bases and J by 1 base, and 10 bases separated the two germline ends. The CDR3 DNA reads TGTGCCAGTAAGCCAGGGCTTAACTATGGCTACACCTTC. This codes for CASKPGLNYGYTF.

This rearrangement joins TRBV6-5 to TRBJ1-1; 7 nucleotides line up with TRBD1. CDR1 MNHEY and CDR2 SVGAGI come from the germline V gene. The trim removed 0 bases at V and 7 bases at J, leaving 8 bases unmatched. This CDR3 has 15 residues. CDR3 DNA: TGTGCCAGCAGTTACTCGTTAGGGGGCCTGGGTGAAGCTTTCTTT. Protein product: CASSYSLGGLGEAFF.

In this sample, this clone turned up once. The rearrangement uses TRBV5-8 and TRBJ2-5, with 10 bases that match TRBD2. The V and J ends lost 3 bases and 5 bases, in that order; junction bases with no gene match: 10. Germline-derived CDR1 and CDR2 are SGHTS and YDEGEE. The CDR3 spans 16 residues. The CDR3 coding sequence is TGTGCCAGCAGCTGGATGACTAGCGGGTTACCGGAGACCCAGTACTTC. The encoded protein is CASSWMTSGLPETQYF. The full variable domain, completed using reference TRBV5-8 and TRBJ2-5, is EAGVTQSPTHLIKTRGQQATLRCSPISGHTSVYWYQQALGLGLQFLLWYDEGEERNRGNFPPRFSGRQFPNYSSELNVNALELEDSALYLCASSWMTSGLPETQYFGPGTRLLVL.

The CDR3 spells CASSRQGNPVYEQYF. In DNA, the CDR3 is TGCGCCAGCAGTCGACAGGGGAACCCCGTCTACGAGCAGTACTTC. The V call is TRBV10-2, the J call TRBJ2-7, with 8 bases identical to TRBD1. Losses at the gene ends were 5 bases for V and 3 bases for J; bases not matched to a gene: 9. CDR1 is WSHSY, CDR2 SAAADI, per germline. There are 15 residues in the CDR3.

This clone was seen only once. The J gene is TRBJ1-2, the V gene TRBV6-1; D not certain. Germline CDR1 reads MNHNS; CDR2 reads SASEGT. The CDR3 consists of 12 residues. V gave up 2 bases and J gave up 8 bases, with 9 bases separating them. The CDR3 DNA is TGTGCCAGCAGTGAACGAGTGGGCGGCTACACCTTC. Translating gives CASSERVGGYTF.

This chain joins TRBV9 and TRBJ2-1; a possible D gene is TRBD1 (5 bases). Trimming cost V 4 bases and J 4 bases, with 15 bases left between them. Germline loops: CDR1 SGDLS, CDR2 YYNGEE. This CDR3 contains 15 residues. The CDR3 nucleotides read TGTGCCAGCAGCACAGCAGGGATAGGGTACAATGAGCAGTTCTTC. Its protein product is CASSTAGIGYNEQFF.

This clone was observed many times. The chain has TRBV27 and TRBJ2-2; TRBD1 matches at 12 bases. The V gene end was trimmed by 4 bases and the J gene end by 6 bases; junction bases not matched to a gene: 9. CDR1 is MNHEY and CDR2 is SMNVEV in the germline V gene (reference sequence). The CDR3 sequence is 17 residues long. The CDR3 is CASSSGQGALFSGELFF. DNA for the CDR3: TGTGCCAGCAGTTCGGGACAGGGGGCCCTCTTTTCCGGGGAGCTGTTTTTT.

The J gene is TRBJ1-5, the V gene TRBV6-1, with D unresolved. The ends were cut back, 4 bases at V and 0 bases at J, with 16 bases in the middle. This CDR3 contains 17 residues. Germline CDR1 and CDR2: MNHNS and SASEGT. The CDR3 region has the DNA TGTGCCAGCAGTGTGATTCGAGGGTGGGATAGCAATCAGCCCCAGCATTTT. Translating gives CASSVIRGWDSNQPQHF.

The chain is built from TRBV6-1 and TRBJ2-7; D is undetermined. V was clipped by 2 bases and J by 8 bases, with 7 bases between them. The germline gives CDR1 MNHNS, CDR2 SASEGT. This CDR3 is built from 11 residues. The CDR3 DNA sequence: TGTGCCAGCAGTGAATTGGCAAAGCAGTACTTC. Its translation is CASSELAKQYF.

This chain uses TRBV28 with TRBJ1-2; possible D gene TRBD1, 6 bases. CDR1 and CDR2 from the germline V gene are MDHEN and SYDVKM. V was trimmed by 10 bases and J by 8 bases, leaving 17 bases between them. The CDR3 is 12 residues long. The CDR3 DNA reads TGTGCCAATCGGGACATACGGAGAGGCTACACCTTC. It yields the protein CANRDIRRGYTF.

The DNA of the CDR3 is TGTGCCAGCTCACCCCAGGGCCCGCGAAATTCACCCCTCCACTTT. This sequence encodes CASSPQGPRNSPLHF. The rearrangement joins TRBV18 to TRBJ1-6, with D possibly being TRBD1 (5 bases). CDR3 length equals 15 residues. The ends were cut back, 3 bases at V and 7 bases at J, with 13 bases in the middle. Germline assignment: CDR1 KGHSH and CDR2 LQKENI. Complete variable domain (other parts from reference TRBV18 and TRBJ1-6): NAGVMQNPRHLVRRRGQEARLRCSPMKGHSHVYWYRQLPEEGLKFMVYLQKENIIDESGMPKERFSAEFPKEGPSILRIQQVVRGDSAAYFCASSPQGPRNSPLHFGNGTRLTVT.

This clone was counted once. The CDR3 region is CASSTSGDQPQHF. The CDR3 region has the DNA TGCGCCAGCAGCACATCAGGGGATCAGCCCCAGCATTTT. The rearrangement links TRBV5-1 to TRBJ1-5, with D perhaps TRBD1 (6 bases). This CDR3 is built from 13 residues. Germline V CDR1 and CDR2: SGHRS, YFSETQ. Trimming left V 4 bases short and J 5 bases short, with 10 bases between.

The V call is TRBV10-3, the J call TRBJ2-1; D gene ambiguous. The germline V gene has CDR1 ENHRY and CDR2 SYGVKD. V was trimmed by 0 bases and J by 6 bases, leaving 12 bases between them. The CDR3 sequence is 15 residues long. The CDR3 loop is CAISESMGNINEQFF. The CDR3 DNA follows: TGTGCCATCAGTGAGTCAATGGGCAATATCAATGAGCAGTTCTTC.

The V and J genes are TRBV6-1 and TRBJ1-2; weak D call: TRBD1 (5 bases). Germline CDR1 reads MNHNS; CDR2 reads SASEGT. CDR3 length: 14 amino acids. V lost 3 bases and J 6 bases, leaving 14 bases between the germline ends. The CDR3 region is CASSENLRENGYTF. The CDR3 nucleotides read TGTGCCAGCAGTGAGAATCTCAGGGAAAATGGCTACACCTTC.

This clone was observed a single time. The chain employs TRBV28 and TRBJ2-7; 9 bases are a match to TRBD1. Germline V gives CDR1 MDHEN, CDR2 SYDVKM. This CDR3 spans 16 amino acids. J lost 0 bases, V lost 6 bases, and 9 bases had no gene match. This CDR3 reads CASSRSGTGNSYEQYF. DNA for the CDR3: TGTGCCAGCAGCCGATCCGGGACAGGGAACTCCTACGAGCAGTACTTC.

The chain is built from TRBV12-3 or TRBV12-4 and TRBJ2-2; possible D gene TRBD1, 6 bases. V shed 5 bases and J shed 6 bases, with 10 bases lying between them. This CDR3 contains 13 residues. The CDR3 DNA follows: TGTGCCAGCAGTCTCCGACAGGCCGGGGAGCTGTTTTTT. It specifies CASSLRQAGELFF.

The gene calls are TRBV27 and TRBJ2-1; TRBD2 aligns across 10 bases. The germline CDR1 and CDR2 sequences are MNHEY and SMNVEV (reference sequence). Unmatched junction bases numbered 6, after V lost 6 bases and J lost 10 bases. The CDR3 loop spans 13 amino acids. The CDR3 coding sequence is TGTGCCAGCAGGCTAGCGGGAGAGGGGGAGCAGTTCTTC. Amino acids: CASRLAGEGEQFF.

The chain combines TRBV28 with TRBJ1-4, with TRBD1 as a possible D gene (5 bases). The CDR3 covers 14 residues. V dropped 3 bases and J dropped 5 bases, with 10 bases sitting between them. Germline-derived CDR1 and CDR2 are MDHEN and SYDVKM. Here the CDR3 DNA reads TGTGCCAGCAGTTTGGGGGGTCTCAATGAAAAACTGTTTTTT. Translation: CASSLGGLNEKLFF. The variable domain in full, with the rest retrieved from reference TRBV28 and TRBJ1-4, is DVKVTQSSRYLVKRTGEKVFLECVQDMDHENMFWYRQDPGLGLRLIYFSYDVKMKEKGDIPEGYSVSREKKERFSLILESASTNQTSMYLCASSLGGLNEKLFFGSGTQLSVL.

The chain carries TRBV4-2 and TRBJ2-3; D not resolved. Germline V gene lookup returns CDR1 LGHNA and CDR2 YNFKEQ. V lost 4 bases and J lost 0, with 5 bases in between. CDR3 size: 13 residues. CDR3 sequence reads: CASSRASTDTQYF. In DNA form, the CDR3 reads TGTGCCAGCAGCCGTGCGAGCACAGATACGCAGTATTTT.

This clone occurred once. Compared with germline, one end of the junction differs, possibly owing to a read error. Other nucleotide sequences from this sample produce the same CDR3. The rearrangement joins TRBV19 to TRBJ2-2; 12 bases agree with TRBD1. The CDR3 contains 15 residues. Looked up from germline, CDR1 is LNHDA and CDR2 is SQIVND (reference sequence). CDR3 loop: CASSTGTGGAGELFF. CDR3 DNA sequence: TGTGCTAGTAGTACCGGGACAGGGGGCGCCGGGGAGCTGTTTTTT.